This T cell receptor (beta chain) came from a study of blood T cell repertoires in COVID-19. Overall study: Sources were T cells, B-cell-depleted T cells, or PBMCs; the material itself was cDNA or gDNA.

Germline V CDR1 and CDR2: KGHSH, LQKENI. The V end was cut by 2 bases, the J end by 12 bases, with 16 bases between. The CDR3 has 14 residues. Authors' methods: Quantification of nucleated cells was approximated via reference gene primer amplification. Libraries were prepared by immunoSEQ multiplex PCR; TCRdb keeps only in-frame clonotypes and omits some of them. V and J calls and clone size are copied from that table; D and trimming were computed from the DNA. Of some 97,000 clones in the sample, approximately 83% were seen once. Recovered status applied to Cohort 3 donors who had two consecutive negative PCRs. It also applied to those with clearance or with symptom resolution.

This chain links TRBV18 with TRBJ1-4; D may be TRBD1 (5 bases). The clonotype was recovered from a woman aged 45-60 years who had recovered from COVID-19. Sample: PBMCs or T cells enriched from blood (not recorded which). In nucleotides, the CDR3 is TGTGCCAGCTCACCAACTCCGGGGGGTGTGGAACTGTTTTTT. Its protein product is CASSPTPGGVELFF.